This TCR beta chain was sequenced during a study of T cells in Graves' hyperthyroidism and ophthalmopathy. Study conclusions and caveats: Ophthalmopathy prediction by the model preceded onset by a median about 6.3 months. Researchers found most expanded thyroid clonotypes above 0.001 in blood as well.

Amplified regions were TCR beta CDR3 sequences from RNA transcripts. HTBI primers were the set used in a first-round RT-PCR of the TCR CDR3. One entry per CDR3 protein results from TCRdb running MiXCR on the multiplex PCR reads. The sample has approximately 400,000 distinct CDR3 sequences, approximately 13% seen once. This CDR3 is 13 amino acids long. V was clipped by 7 bases and J by 9 bases; unmatched bases: 9. The PBMCs were sourced from fresh peripheral blood (more than 9 ml). This clonotype was counted at least ten times. Its cognate antigen is unknown. Specimen: blood. The TCR originated in a man aged 25 to 40 with Graves' hyperthyroidism that later progressed to Graves' ophthalmopathy. This chain joins TRBV12-3 or TRBV12-4 and TRBJ1-5; 7 bases are shared with TRBD1. The CDR3 region is CASTSTGPGPQHF. The CDR3 DNA reads as TGTGCCAGCACTTCGACAGGGCCGGGGCCCCAGCATTTT.